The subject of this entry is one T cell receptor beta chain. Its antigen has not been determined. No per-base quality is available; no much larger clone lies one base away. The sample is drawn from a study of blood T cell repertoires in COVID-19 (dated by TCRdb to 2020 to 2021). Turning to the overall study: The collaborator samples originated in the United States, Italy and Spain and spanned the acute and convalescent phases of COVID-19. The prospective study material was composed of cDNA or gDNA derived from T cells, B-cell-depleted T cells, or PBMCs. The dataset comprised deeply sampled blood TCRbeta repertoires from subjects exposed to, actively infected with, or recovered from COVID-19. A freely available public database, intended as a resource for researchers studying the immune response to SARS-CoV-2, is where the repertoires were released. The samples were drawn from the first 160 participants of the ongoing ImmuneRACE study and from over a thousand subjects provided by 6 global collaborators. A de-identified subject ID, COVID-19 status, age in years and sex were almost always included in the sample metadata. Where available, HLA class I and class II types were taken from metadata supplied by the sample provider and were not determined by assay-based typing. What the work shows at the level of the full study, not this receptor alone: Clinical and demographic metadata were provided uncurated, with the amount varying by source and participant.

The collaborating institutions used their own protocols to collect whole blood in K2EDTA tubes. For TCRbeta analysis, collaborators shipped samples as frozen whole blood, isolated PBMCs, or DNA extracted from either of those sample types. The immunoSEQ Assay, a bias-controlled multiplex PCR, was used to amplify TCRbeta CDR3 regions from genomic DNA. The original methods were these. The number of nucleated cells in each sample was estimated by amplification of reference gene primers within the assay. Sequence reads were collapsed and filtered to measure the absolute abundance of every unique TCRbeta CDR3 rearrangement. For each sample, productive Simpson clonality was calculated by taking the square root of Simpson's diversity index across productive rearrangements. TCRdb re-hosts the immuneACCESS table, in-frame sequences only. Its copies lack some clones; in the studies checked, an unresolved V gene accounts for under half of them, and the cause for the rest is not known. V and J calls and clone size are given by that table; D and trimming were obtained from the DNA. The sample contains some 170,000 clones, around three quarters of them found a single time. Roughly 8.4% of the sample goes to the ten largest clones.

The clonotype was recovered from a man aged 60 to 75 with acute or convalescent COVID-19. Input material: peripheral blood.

Here the CDR3 is given as CASRSLSSNVEAFF. The DNA sequence reads TGTGCCAGCAGGTCATTATCCAGTAACGTTGAAGCTTTCTTT. The V gene is TRBV27 and the J gene is TRBJ1-1, with the D gene not clear enough to name. The CDR3, from cysteine to phenylalanine, totals 14 residues. Solely the CDR3 DNA is kept, with 42 bases framed from the first base. A distance of 18 bases separates the germline ends of V and J, which lose 6 bases and 7 bases respectively. Reading the germline V gene (reference sequence) gives CDR1 MNHEY and CDR2 SMNVEV.